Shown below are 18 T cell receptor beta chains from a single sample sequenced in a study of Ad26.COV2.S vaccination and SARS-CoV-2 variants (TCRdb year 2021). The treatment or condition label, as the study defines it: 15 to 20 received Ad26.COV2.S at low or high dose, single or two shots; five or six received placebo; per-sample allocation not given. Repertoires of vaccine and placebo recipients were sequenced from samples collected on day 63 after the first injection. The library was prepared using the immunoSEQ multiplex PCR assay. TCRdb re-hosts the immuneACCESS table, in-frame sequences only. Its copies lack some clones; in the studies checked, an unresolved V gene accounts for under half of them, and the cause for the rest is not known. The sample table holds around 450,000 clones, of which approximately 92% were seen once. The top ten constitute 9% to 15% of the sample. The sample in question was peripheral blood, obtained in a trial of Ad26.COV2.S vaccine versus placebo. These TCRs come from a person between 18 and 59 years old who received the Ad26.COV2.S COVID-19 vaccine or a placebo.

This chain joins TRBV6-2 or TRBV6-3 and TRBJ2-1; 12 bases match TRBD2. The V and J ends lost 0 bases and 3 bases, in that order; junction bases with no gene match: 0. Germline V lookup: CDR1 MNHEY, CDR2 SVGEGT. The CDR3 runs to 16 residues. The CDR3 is CASSYSTSGGYNEQFF. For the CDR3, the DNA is TGTGCCAGCAGTTACTCGACTAGCGGGGGCTACAATGAGCAGTTCTTC.

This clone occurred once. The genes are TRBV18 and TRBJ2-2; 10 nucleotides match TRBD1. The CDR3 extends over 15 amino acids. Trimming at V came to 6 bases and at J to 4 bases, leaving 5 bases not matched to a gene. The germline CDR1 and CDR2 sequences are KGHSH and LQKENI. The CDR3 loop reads CASSGTGAATGELFF. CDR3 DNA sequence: TGTGCCAGCTCGGGGACAGGGGCTGCCACCGGGGAGCTGTTTTTT.

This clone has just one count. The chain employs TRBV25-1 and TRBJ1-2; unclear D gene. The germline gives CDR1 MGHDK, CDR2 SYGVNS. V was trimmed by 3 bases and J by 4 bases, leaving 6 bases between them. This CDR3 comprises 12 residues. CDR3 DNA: TGTGCCAGCAGTGACTGGGCCTATGGCTACACCTTC. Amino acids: CASSDWAYGYTF.

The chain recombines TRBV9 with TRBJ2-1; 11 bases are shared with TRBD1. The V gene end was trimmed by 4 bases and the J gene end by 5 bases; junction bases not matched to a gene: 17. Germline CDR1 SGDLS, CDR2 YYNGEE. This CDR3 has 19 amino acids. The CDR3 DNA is TGTGCCAGCAGCCCCCGACCCAAACCGGGGGACAGGGGGGACAATGAGCAGTTCTTC. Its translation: CASSPRPKPGDRGDNEQFF.

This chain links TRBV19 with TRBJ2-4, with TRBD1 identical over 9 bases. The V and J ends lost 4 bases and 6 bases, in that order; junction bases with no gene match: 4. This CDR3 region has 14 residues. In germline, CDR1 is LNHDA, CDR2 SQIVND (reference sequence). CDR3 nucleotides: TGTGCCAGTAGTACGGGGACAGGGTTAAACATTCAGTACTTC. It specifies CASSTGTGLNIQYF.

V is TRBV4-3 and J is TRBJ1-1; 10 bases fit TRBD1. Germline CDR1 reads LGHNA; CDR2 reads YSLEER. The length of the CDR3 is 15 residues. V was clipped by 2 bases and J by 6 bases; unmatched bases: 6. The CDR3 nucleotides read TGCGCCAGCAGCCAAACGGACAGGGGGATCGCTGAAGCTTTCTTT. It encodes CASSQTDRGIAEAFF.

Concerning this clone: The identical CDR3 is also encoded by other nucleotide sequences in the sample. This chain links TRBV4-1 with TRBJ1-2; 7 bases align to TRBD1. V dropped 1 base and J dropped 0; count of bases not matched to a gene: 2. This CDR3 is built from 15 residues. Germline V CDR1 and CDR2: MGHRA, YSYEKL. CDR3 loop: CASSQGQGANYGYTF. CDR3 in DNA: TGCGCCAGCAGCCAAGGACAGGGAGCTAACTATGGCTACACCTTC.

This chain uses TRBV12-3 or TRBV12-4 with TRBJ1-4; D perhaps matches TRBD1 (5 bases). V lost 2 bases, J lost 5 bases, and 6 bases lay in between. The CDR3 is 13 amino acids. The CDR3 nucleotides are TGTGCCAGCAGTTTACGGGGGAATGAAAAACTGTTTTTT. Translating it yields CASSLRGNEKLFF.

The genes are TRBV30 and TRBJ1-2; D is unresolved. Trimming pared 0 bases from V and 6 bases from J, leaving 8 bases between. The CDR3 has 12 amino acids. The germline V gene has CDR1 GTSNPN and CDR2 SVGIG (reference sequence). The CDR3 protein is CAWSVPLDGYTF. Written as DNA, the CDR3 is TGTGCCTGGAGTGTGCCCCTCGATGGCTACACCTTC.

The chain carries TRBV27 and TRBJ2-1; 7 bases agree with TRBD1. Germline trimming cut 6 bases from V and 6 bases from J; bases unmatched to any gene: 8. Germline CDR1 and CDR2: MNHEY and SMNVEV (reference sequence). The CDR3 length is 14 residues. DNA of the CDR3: TGTGCCAGCAGAGGACAGGCCGAAGGCAATGAGCAGTTCTTC. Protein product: CASRGQAEGNEQFF.

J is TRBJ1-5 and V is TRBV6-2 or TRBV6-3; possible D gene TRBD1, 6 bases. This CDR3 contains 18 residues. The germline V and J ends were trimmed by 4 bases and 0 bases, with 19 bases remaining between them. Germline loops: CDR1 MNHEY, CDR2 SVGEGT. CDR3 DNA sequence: TGTGCCAGCAGTTCTACGGGACACCCAGTTCTTAGCAATCAGCCCCAGCATTTT. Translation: CASSSTGHPVLSNQPQHF.

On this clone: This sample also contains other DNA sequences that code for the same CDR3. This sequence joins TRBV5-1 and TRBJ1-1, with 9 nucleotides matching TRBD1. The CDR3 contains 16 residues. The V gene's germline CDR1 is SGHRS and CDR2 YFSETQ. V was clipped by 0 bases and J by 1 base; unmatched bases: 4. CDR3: CASSLAPTGGNTEAFF. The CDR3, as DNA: TGCGCCAGCAGCTTGGCCCCGACAGGGGGGAACACTGAAGCTTTCTTT.

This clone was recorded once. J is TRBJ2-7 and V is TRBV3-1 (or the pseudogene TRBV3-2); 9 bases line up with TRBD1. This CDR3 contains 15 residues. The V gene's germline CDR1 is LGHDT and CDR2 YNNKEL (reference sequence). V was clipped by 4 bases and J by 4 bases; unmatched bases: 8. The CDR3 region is CASSLLPGQGYEQYF. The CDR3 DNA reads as TGTGCCAGCAGCCTACTCCCGGGACAGGGTTACGAGCAGTACTTC.

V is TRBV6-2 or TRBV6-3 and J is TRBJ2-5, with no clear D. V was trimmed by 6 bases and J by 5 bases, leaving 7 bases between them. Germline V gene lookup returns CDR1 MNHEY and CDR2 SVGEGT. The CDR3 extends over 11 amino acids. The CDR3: CASSSAETQYF. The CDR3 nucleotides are TGTGCCAGCAGCTCGGCGGAGACCCAGTACTTC.

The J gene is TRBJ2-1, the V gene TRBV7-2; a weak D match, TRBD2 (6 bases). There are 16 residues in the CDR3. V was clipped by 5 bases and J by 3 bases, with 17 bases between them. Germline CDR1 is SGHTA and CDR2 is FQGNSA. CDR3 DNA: TGTGCCAGCAGCATCACTATCGGGACTTTCTACAATGAGCAGTTCTTC. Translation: CASSITIGTFYNEQFF.

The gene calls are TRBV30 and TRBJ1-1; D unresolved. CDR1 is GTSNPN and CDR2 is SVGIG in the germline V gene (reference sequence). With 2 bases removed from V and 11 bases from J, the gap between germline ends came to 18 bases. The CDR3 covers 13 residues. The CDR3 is CAWSSIKTGGAFF. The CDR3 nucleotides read TGTGCCTGGAGTTCAATAAAGACTGGTGGGGCTTTCTTT.

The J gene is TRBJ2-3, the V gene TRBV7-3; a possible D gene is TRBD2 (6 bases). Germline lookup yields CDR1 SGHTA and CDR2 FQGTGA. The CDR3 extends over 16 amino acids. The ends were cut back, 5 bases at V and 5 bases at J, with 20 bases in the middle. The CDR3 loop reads CASSLTSGARQDTQYF. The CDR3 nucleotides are TGTGCCAGCAGCCTTACCTCGGGAGCCAGGCAAGATACGCAGTATTTT.

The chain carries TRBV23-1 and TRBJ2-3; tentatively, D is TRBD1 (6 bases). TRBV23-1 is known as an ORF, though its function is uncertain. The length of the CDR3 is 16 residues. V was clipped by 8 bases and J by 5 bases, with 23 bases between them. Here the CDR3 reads CASLSIALGRGDTQYF. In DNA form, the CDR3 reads TGCGCCAGCTTATCAATAGCCTTGGGCAGGGGAGATACGCAGTATTTT.